A selection of T cell receptor beta chains follows, all from one sample in a study of blood T cell repertoires in COVID-19. Method: immunoSEQ multiplex PCR; TCRdb's copy keeps in-frame clones and lacks some. Here the sample spans roughly 150,000 clones, 75% to 90% being singletons. The sample comprised peripheral blood. The source is a man aged 55 to 70 with active or convalescent COVID-19. Each CDR3 is given with its conserved first and last residue. D genes are given only for firm matches. A row's size may be missing; if present it is once, few, many or a size class.

CDR3,DNA,D,size,V,length,J
CASSRGQGITEAFF,TGTGCCAGCAGCCGTGGACAGGGGATCACTGAAGCTTTCTTT,TRBD1,NA,TRBV5-4,14,TRBJ1-1
CASNRGQGAHTIYF,TGTGCCAGCAATCGGGGACAGGGGGCCCACACCATATATTTT,TRBD1,NA,TRBV2,14,TRBJ1-3
CASSGTGELFF,TGTGCCAGCTCAGGCACCGGGGAGCTGTTTTTT,NA,NA,TRBV12-3/TRBV12-4,11,TRBJ2-2
CASSQQQGDEKLFF,TGCGCCAGCAGCCAACAACAGGGGGATGAAAAACTGTTTTTT,TRBD1,NA,TRBV4-3,14,TRBJ1-4
CASRSTGTYGYTF,TGTGCCAGCAGATCTACAGGGACCTATGGCTACACCTTC,NA,NA,TRBV28,13,TRBJ1-2
CASSPAVSYEQYF,TGTGCCAGCAGTCCCGCGGTCTCCTACGAGCAGTACTTC,NA,NA,TRBV28,13,TRBJ2-7
CASSPRNGELFF,TGTGCCAGCAGCCCGAGAAACGGGGAGCTGTTTTTT,NA,few,TRBV7-2,12,TRBJ2-2
CASTGHMNTEAFF,TGTGCCAGCACCGGACATATGAACACTGAAGCTTTCTTT,NA,NA,TRBV2,13,TRBJ1-1
CASSQVGGTAGYTF,TGCGCCAGCAGCCAAGTGGGAGGGACCGCTGGCTACACCTTC,NA,NA,TRBV4-1,14,TRBJ1-2
CASSSHRRRGRGEQYF,TGTGCCAGCAGCTCCCACAGAAGAAGGGGGCGCGGCGAGCAGTACTTC,NA,NA,TRBV21-1,16,TRBJ2-7
CSAGLGETQYF,TGCAGCGCGGGACTCGGGGAGACCCAGTACTTC,NA,NA,TRBV29-1,11,TRBJ2-5
CASSRRLAGGHYEQYF,TGCGCCAGCAGCCGCCGACTAGCGGGGGGGCACTACGAGCAGTACTTC,TRBD2,NA,TRBV4-3,16,TRBJ2-7
CASSPMGGATEAFF,TGTGCCAGCAGTCCCATGGGAGGGGCCACTGAAGCTTTCTTT,NA,NA,TRBV3-1/TRBV3-2,14,TRBJ1-1
CASSLSATAGNTIYF,TGTGCCAGCAGTTTATCGGCGACAGCTGGAAACACCATATATTTT,NA,NA,TRBV27,15,TRBJ1-3
CASSFLAVQETQYF,TGTGCCAGCAGTTTCCTAGCGGTCCAAGAGACCCAGTACTTC,TRBD2,once,TRBV6-2/TRBV6-3,14,TRBJ2-5
CASSPGTSVYNEQFF,TGTGCCAGCAGTCCTGGGACTAGCGTATACAATGAGCAGTTCTTC,TRBD2,NA,TRBV28,15,TRBJ2-1
CASRVGRSYEQYF,TGTGCCAGCAGGGTGGGGAGGTCCTACGAGCAGTACTTC,NA,NA,TRBV28,13,TRBJ2-7
CASSYTTGGPLYEQYF,TGTGCCAGCAGTTACACGACAGGGGGACCCCTCTACGAGCAGTACTTC,TRBD1,NA,TRBV6-5,16,TRBJ2-7
CASSKTITEAFF,TGTGCCAGCAGCAAGACAATCACTGAAGCTTTCTTT,NA,NA,TRBV5-6,12,TRBJ1-1
CSGATGFNGYTF,TGCAGCGGTGCTACAGGGTTTAATGGCTACACCTTC,NA,NA,TRBV29-1,12,TRBJ1-2
CASSFRTSGHYEQYF,TGTGCCAGCAGCTTCCGGACTAGCGGACACTACGAGCAGTACTTC,TRBD2,NA,TRBV5-6,15,TRBJ2-7
CASSRQGAYYGYTF,TGTGCCAGCAGTCGACAGGGGGCTTACTATGGCTACACCTTC,TRBD1,NA,TRBV14,14,TRBJ1-2
CALRRGTTDTQYF,TGTGCCTTGAGGCGGGGGACCACAGATACGCAGTATTTT,TRBD2,NA,TRBV30,13,TRBJ2-3
CASSLQGMNTEAFF,TGTGCCAGCAGTTTACAGGGTATGAACACTGAAGCTTTCTTT,NA,NA,TRBV28,14,TRBJ1-1
CAISDNQGQAETQYF,TGTGCCATCAGCGACAACCAGGGACAGGCAGAGACCCAGTACTTC,TRBD1,NA,TRBV10-3,15,TRBJ2-5
CASSLYEGWGYTF,TGTGCCAGCAGCTTGTATGAGGGTTGGGGCTACACCTTC,NA,NA,TRBV5-5,13,TRBJ1-2
CASSSQGASEKLFF,TGTGCCAGCAGCTCGCAGGGGGCGAGTGAAAAACTGTTTTTT,TRBD1,NA,TRBV5-4,14,TRBJ1-4
CASSVTGYQETQYF,TGCGCCAGCAGCGTGACAGGGTACCAAGAGACCCAGTACTTC,TRBD1,NA,TRBV5-1,14,TRBJ2-5
CASSPPRDTGNTIYF,TGTGCCAGCTCACCACCCCGGGACACTGGAAACACCATATATTTT,NA,NA,TRBV18,15,TRBJ1-3
CASSYSWTGGEGYTF,TGTGCCAGCAGTTACTCCTGGACAGGGGGCGAAGGCTACACCTTC,TRBD1,NA,TRBV6-5,15,TRBJ1-2
CASSLGGRANYGYTF,TGTGCCAGCAGCTTAGGGGGCCGAGCTAACTATGGCTACACCTTC,NA,NA,TRBV7-2,15,TRBJ1-2
CSASRGGRWTDTQYF,TGCAGTGCTAGTAGGGGCGGGAGATGGACAGATACGCAGTATTTT,TRBD2,NA,TRBV20-1,15,TRBJ2-3
CAWTPGTADTQYF,TGTGCCTGGACACCCGGGACAGCCGATACGCAGTATTTT,TRBD1,NA,TRBV30,13,TRBJ2-3
CSVAEPGLYGYTF,TGCAGCGTCGCCGAACCCGGGTTGTATGGCTACACCTTC,NA,NA,TRBV29-1,13,TRBJ1-2
CASSAQLRGSGNTIYF,TGTGCCAGTAGTGCTCAATTACGAGGCTCTGGAAACACCATATATTTT,NA,NA,TRBV19,16,TRBJ1-3
CASRGSGSGEQYF,TGTGCCTCAAGGGGATCGGGTTCCGGCGAGCAGTACTTC,NA,once,TRBV28,13,TRBJ2-7
CASSDRAYNEKLFF,TGTGCCAGCAGCGACAGGGCCTATAATGAAAAACTGTTTTTT,TRBD1,NA,TRBV5-4,14,TRBJ1-4
CASNSEGRVYQPQHF,TGTGCCAGCAACTCTGAGGGGAGGGTATACCAGCCCCAGCATTTT,NA,NA,TRBV5-8,15,TRBJ1-5
CAIRQGPRETQYF,TGTGCCATCCGACAGGGTCCAAGGGAGACCCAGTACTTC,TRBD1,NA,TRBV28,13,TRBJ2-5
CASSQEVLRGNTIYF,TGCGCCAGCAGCCAAGAAGTACTGCGTGGAAACACCATATATTTT,NA,NA,TRBV4-3,15,TRBJ1-3
CASSLRSPSLSDNEQFF,TGCGCCAGCAGCTTGAGGTCTCCTAGCCTAAGTGACAATGAGCAGTTCTTC,NA,NA,TRBV5-1,17,TRBJ2-1
CASSRREAYEQYF,TGTGCCAGCAGCCGGCGGGAAGCCTACGAGCAGTACTTC,NA,NA,TRBV7-9,13,TRBJ2-7
CASSRGQVRSGEQFF,TGTGCCAGCAGTCGTGGACAGGTTAGATCCGGTGAGCAGTTCTTC,TRBD1,NA,TRBV28,15,TRBJ2-1
CASREVGGQFYGYTF,TGTGCCAGCAGGGAGGTTGGGGGACAGTTCTATGGCTACACCTTC,TRBD1,once,TRBV28,15,TRBJ1-2
CASSDSQGGTQYF,TGTGCCAGCAGTGACTCGCAGGGAGGTACGCAGTATTTT,NA,NA,TRBV6-4,13,TRBJ2-3
CASSWGQGPLTDTQYF,TGTGCCAGCAGCTGGGGACAGGGGCCCCTCACAGATACGCAGTATTTT,TRBD1,NA,TRBV5-5,16,TRBJ2-3
CASSPTGGDGYTF,TGTGCCAGCAGTCCTACGGGGGGTGATGGCTACACCTTC,NA,NA,TRBV6-5,13,TRBJ1-2
CAWSLTRGYEQYF,TGTGCCTGGAGCCTAACCCGGGGCTACGAGCAGTACTTC,NA,NA,TRBV30,13,TRBJ2-7
CASSVAGGGPDTQYF,TGTGCCAGCAGCGTGGCGGGAGGAGGGCCAGATACGCAGTATTTT,TRBD2,NA,TRBV9,15,TRBJ2-3
CASSSSTSGGRRDTQYF,TGTGCCAGCAGTTCCTCCACTAGCGGGGGGAGGAGAGATACGCAGTATTTT,TRBD2,few,TRBV4-2,17,TRBJ2-3
CASSARLADTQYF,TGTGCCAGCAGCGCGCGACTAGCAGATACGCAGTATTTT,NA,NA,TRBV9,13,TRBJ2-3
CASSPTEEETQYF,TGTGCCAGCAGTCCTACTGAGGAAGAGACCCAGTACTTC,NA,NA,TRBV27,13,TRBJ2-5